Following are 25 T cell receptor beta chains from one sample sequenced in a study of a mutant IDH1 vaccine in newly diagnosed glioma. Stated time point: week 47, end of study. Every vaccine dose comprised 300 ug of mutant IDH1 20-mer peptide plus topical imiquimod. Their antigens are not known. Produced via immunoSEQ multiplex PCR; TCRdb's table is partial and in-frame only. In the table there are 58,000 or so clones, less than 90% of which are singletons. The source was PBMCs, collected from a glioma patient whose treatment included an IDH1 peptide vaccine. These receptors originate from a woman between 45 and 65 years old with glioma.

This chain connects TRBV29-1 to TRBJ1-4; 10 bases are shared with TRBD1. The germline V gene has CDR1 SQVTM and CDR2 ANQGSEA. V was pared by 4 bases and J by 7 bases, with 6 bases of the junction left unmatched. The CDR3 consists of 14 residues. CDR3 sequence (DNA): TGCAGCGTTGTCCGACAGGGGGCAGGTGAAAAACTGTTTTTT. This sequence encodes CSVVRQGAGEKLFF.

The J gene is TRBJ2-2, the V gene TRBV5-1, with D hard to call. Trimming shortened V by 1 base and J by 4 bases, and 14 bases separated the two germline ends. The CDR3 has 16 amino acids. Germline V gene lookup returns CDR1 SGHRS and CDR2 YFSETQ. CDR3 DNA sequence: TGCGCCAGCAGCTTGTATATAGGTGACGGCACCGGGGAGCTGTTTTTT. Its translation is CASSLYIGDGTGELFF.

This chain joins TRBV13 and TRBJ1-2, with no clear D. CDR1 PRHDT and CDR2 FYEKMQ come from the germline V gene (reference sequence). The length of the CDR3 is 13 residues. V lost 5 bases and J lost 7, with 14 bases in between. This chain's CDR3 is CASSLHADGGYTF. In DNA, the CDR3 is TGTGCCAGCAGCCTCCATGCTGACGGTGGCTACACCTTC.

This clone occurred once. The chain is built from TRBV21-1 and TRBJ1-1. TRBV21-1 is assigned pseudogene status. The CDR3 has 15 amino acids. This chain's CDR3 is CASSKAAAMNTEAFF. The CDR3 region has the DNA TGTGCCAGCAGCAAAGCGGCGGCGATGAACACTGAAGCTTTCTTT.

In this sample, this clone turned up a few times. The chain combines TRBV19 with TRBJ1-1; perhaps TRBD1 as D (6 bases). This CDR3 contains 14 residues. V was trimmed by 5 bases and J by 4 bases, leaving 14 bases between them. Germline CDR1 reads LNHDA; CDR2 reads SQIVND (reference sequence). The CDR3 bases are TGTGCCAGTAGTTCACAGGGCTACGGCACTGAAGCTTTCTTT. It encodes CASSSQGYGTEAFF.

The genes are TRBV30 and TRBJ1-2; unclear D gene. The CDR3 has 13 residues. The germline V and J ends were trimmed by 2 bases and 5 bases, with 12 bases remaining between them. The germline CDR1 and CDR2 sequences are GTSNPN and SVGIG (reference sequence). The chain's CDR3 is CAWSIHGKYGYTF. The CDR3 nucleotides read TGTGCCTGGAGTATCCACGGGAAATATGGCTACACCTTC.

V is TRBV10-3 and J is TRBJ1-1; D ambiguous. CDR3 length: 17 residues. Germline V gives CDR1 ENHRY, CDR2 SYGVKD. V lost 4 bases and J lost 1, with 19 bases in between. The CDR3, as DNA: TGTGCCATCAGTGTTGGGGTTGTGGGAGGTCCGAACACTGAAGCTTTCTTT. This translates into CAISVGVVGGPNTEAFF.

This clone was seen a few times. The CDR3 here is CASSVWGANYGYTF. CDR3 bases: TGTGCCAGTAGTGTTTGGGGAGCTAACTATGGCTACACCTTC. The chain couples TRBV19 to TRBJ1-2; D remains ambiguous. The V gene's germline CDR1 is LNHDA and CDR2 SQIVND (reference sequence). Trimming removed 5 bases from V and 0 bases from J, with 10 bases in between. The CDR3 has 14 amino acids.

The genes are TRBV4-2 and TRBJ1-1, with unresolved D. The CDR3 has 14 amino acids. Looked up from germline, CDR1 is LGHNA and CDR2 is YNFKEQ. Trimming pared 4 bases from V and 0 bases from J, leaving 9 bases between. The CDR3 is CASSPRRVNTEAFF. The CDR3 DNA sequence: TGTGCCAGCAGCCCCCGGCGGGTGAACACTGAAGCTTTCTTT.

This clone has only a few counts. The V call is TRBV4-2, the J call TRBJ1-2; 8 bases map to TRBD1. From germline, CDR1 is LGHNA and CDR2 YNFKEQ. V trimming: 0 bases; J trimming: 8 bases; junction bases outside the gene matches: 11. The CDR3 length is 16 residues. CDR3 loop: CASSQDATGGRRGYTF. For the CDR3, the DNA is TGTGCCAGCAGCCAAGATGCTACAGGGGGTCGCAGGGGCTACACCTTC.

The gene calls are TRBV7-8 and TRBJ1-1; perhaps TRBD1 as D (5 bases). The CDR3 contains 14 residues. The V end was cut by 4 bases, the J end by 6 bases, with 15 bases between. CDR1 is SGHVS and CDR2 is FQNEAQ in the germline V gene. CDR3 coding DNA: TGTGCCAGCAGCTGGAACGGGGGTTCCCCTGAAGCTTTCTTT. Translating it yields CASSWNGGSPEAFF.

This chain connects TRBV14 to TRBJ1-1; D is unresolved. CDR1 SGHDN and CDR2 FVKESK come from the germline V gene. The V end lost 1 base, the J end lost 7 bases, and 10 bases lay between the germline ends. The CDR3 spans 13 residues. CDR3 protein: CASSQGRGGEAFF. The CDR3 DNA is TGTGCCAGCAGCCAAGGGCGGGGAGGTGAAGCTTTCTTT.

This clone was seen more than once but under ten times. CDR3 protein: CASSPTGGNQPQHF. The CDR3 bases are TGCGCCAGCAGCCCGACAGGGGGAAATCAGCCCCAGCATTTT. V is TRBV4-1 and J is TRBJ1-5; 9 bases map to TRBD1. Trimming cost V 4 bases and J 4 bases; bases outside gene matches: 2. Germline assignment: CDR1 MGHRA and CDR2 YSYEKL. CDR3 length: 14 residues.

The chain has TRBV5-6 and TRBJ2-7, with a weak D call TRBD2 (6 bases). Trimming stripped 2 bases from V and 2 bases from J, with 11 bases between. CDR3 length: 14 residues. The germline gives CDR1 SGHDT, CDR2 YYEEEE. The CDR3 loop is CASSFGGAPYEQYF. DNA for the CDR3: TGTGCCAGCAGCTTTGGAGGGGCCCCCTACGAGCAGTACTTC.

This clone has only a few counts. The chain uses TRBV18 and TRBJ1-6; D remains unclear. The CDR3 is 13 residues long. Trimming took off 6 bases at V and 5 bases at J, with 8 bases between the two ends. Germline V lookup: CDR1 KGHSH, CDR2 LQKENI. CDR3 sequence: CASSGADNSPLHF. CDR3 coding DNA: TGTGCCAGCTCTGGAGCTGATAATTCACCCCTCCACTTT.

This clone was detected a few times. The V and J genes are TRBV30 and TRBJ1-1, with TRBD1 as a possible D gene (6 bases). Germline CDR1 is GTSNPN and CDR2 is SVGIG (reference sequence). V gave up 7 bases and J gave up 7 bases, with 22 bases separating them. The CDR3 contains 14 residues. The CDR3, as DNA: TGTGCCTTGGGGGGGGGCAGGATGAGGGATGAAGCTTTCTTT. Its protein is CALGGGRMRDEAFF.

The chain carries TRBV29-1 and TRBJ2-5, with a weak D call TRBD2 (6 bases). The V end lost 6 bases, the J end lost 5 bases, and 13 bases lay between the germline ends. The CDR3 spans 12 residues. The germline V gene has CDR1 SQVTM and CDR2 ANQGSEA. CDR3 residues: CSVRTNTETQYF. The CDR3 coding sequence is TGCAGCGTGAGGACTAATACGGAGACCCAGTACTTC.

The rearrangement uses TRBV4-3 and TRBJ1-2, with D unresolved. V lost 0 bases and J lost 9, with 17 bases in between. The V gene's germline CDR1 is LGHNA and CDR2 YSLEER. The CDR3 is 15 amino acids. Here the CDR3 reads CASSQDNLPLVRYTF. In DNA, the CDR3 is TGCGCCAGCAGCCAAGATAACCTGCCCCTGGTCCGCTACACCTTC.

The genes are TRBV7-9 and TRBJ1-1, with D possibly matching TRBD1 (5 bases). The CDR3 contains 13 residues. From germline, CDR1 is SEHNR and CDR2 FQNEAQ (reference sequence). V was clipped by 5 bases and J by 10 bases, with 17 bases between them. The chain's CDR3 is CASSPPQGKGAFF. The DNA of the CDR3 is TGTGCCAGCAGCCCGCCCCAGGGCAAGGGAGCTTTCTTT.

V and J are TRBV11-2 and TRBJ2-3, with D possibly being TRBD1 or TRBD2 (5 bases each). V lost 5 bases, J lost 6 bases, and 12 bases lay in between. The germline V gene encodes CDR1 SGHAT and CDR2 FQNNGV. CDR3 length: 13 amino acids. CDR3 residues: CASSLREGDTQYF. The DNA for the CDR3 is TGTGCCAGCAGCCTCCGTGAGGGGGATACGCAGTATTTT.

The rearrangement joins TRBV2 to TRBJ2-1, with TRBD2 matching 7 bases. This CDR3 is built from 14 residues. The V gene end was trimmed by 8 bases and the J gene end by 8 bases; junction bases not matched to a gene: 12. Germline assignment: CDR1 SNHLY and CDR2 FYNNEI. This CDR3 reads CASGRSSGWDEQFF. Here the CDR3 DNA reads TGTGCCAGCGGTAGGAGTAGCGGGTGGGATGAGCAGTTCTTC.

The CDR3 sequence is CASSPANQGGTTF. DNA of the CDR3: TGTGCCAGCAGCCCCGCCAACCAGGGTGGTACGACCTTC. The chain carries TRBV5-5 and TRBJ1-2, with TRBD1 as a possible D gene (5 bases). V was cut by 4 bases and J by 14 bases, with 21 bases left in between. The length of the CDR3 is 13 residues. Germline CDR1 is SGHKS and CDR2 is YYEKEE (reference sequence). The whole variable domain, filled in from reference TRBV5-5 and TRBJ1-2, reads DAGVTQSPTHLIKTRGQQVTLRCSPISGHKSVSWYQQVLGQGPQFIFQYYEKEERGRGNFPDRFSARQFPNYSSELNVNALLLGDSALYLCASSPANQGGTTFGSGTRLTVV.

DNA for the CDR3: TGTGCCAGTCAAACCCAACCATACAGGGGATTGGCCGGGGAGCTGTTTTTT. Its translation: CASQTQPYRGLAGELFF. The V gene is TRBV19, the J gene TRBJ2-2; 7 nucleotides match TRBD1. Per the germline V gene, CDR1 is LNHDA and CDR2 is SQIVND (reference sequence). J gave up 6 bases and V 8 bases, and 18 bases lay outside the gene matches. The CDR3 length is 17 residues.

The V and J genes are TRBV27 and TRBJ1-5, with D hard to call. Between the trimmed V and J ends, which lost 3 bases and 3 bases, there was a span of 12 bases. The CDR3 spans 15 residues. Germline loops: CDR1 MNHEY, CDR2 SMNVEV (reference sequence). The CDR3 nucleotides are TGTGCCAGCAGTTTCTGGGGTCGTGACAATCAGCCCCAGCATTTT. It codes for CASSFWGRDNQPQHF.

The rearrangement links TRBV6-4 to TRBJ1-2, with TRBD1 as a possible D gene (6 bases). This CDR3 comprises 14 residues. V lost 4 bases, J lost 3 bases, and 12 bases lay in between. CDR1 and CDR2 from the germline V gene are MRHNA and SNTAGT. The CDR3 is CASSGPGQHYGYTF. The CDR3 DNA sequence: TGTGCCAGCAGTGGGCCGGGACAACACTATGGCTACACCTTC.